Listed here is a single T cell receptor (beta chain). Its antigen is still unknown. These data originate in a study of T cell responses to AZD1222 COVID-19 vaccine. Study-level points and caveats: Sampling that yielded the repertoires occurred only after the peak T cell response. Of spike-specific TCRs, nearly half reportedly target regions left unmutated in variants. Dominant at 160-218 and 743-854, vaccine-associated CD4 TCRs also spanned spike.

Assay: immunoSEQ multiplex PCR; the TCRdb copy retains only in-frame clones and omits some. The data show 130,000 or so clones, approximately 88% seen once. V lost 0 bases, J lost 2 bases, and 14 bases lay in between. Germline CDR1 reads LGHNA; CDR2 reads YSLEER. This CDR3 comprises 18 residues. The source of this sequence is an adult in good health. The sequences come from peripheral blood, collected on day 0 of AZD1222 vaccination. The J gene is TRBJ2-6, the V gene TRBV4-3; unclear D gene. The CDR3 is CASSQDTAAVAGANVLTF. The CDR3 region has the DNA TGCGCCAGCAGCCAAGATACCGCGGCCGTAGCTGGGGCCAACGTCCTGACTTTC.